These 17 T cell receptor beta chains were sequenced from one sample in a study of patients and donors after allogeneic stem cell transplantation. TCRdb analysed the RT-PCR reads with MiXCR anew, one entry per CDR3 protein. The top ten clones hold approximately 5.9% of a sample with 800,000 to 1,000,000 distinct CDR3 sequences, around 17% of them seen once. Specimen: blood, either unsorted or a sorted T cell fraction (not recorded which). The origin of the receptors is a human donor who was either an allogeneic HSCT recipient or a stem cell or donor lymphocyte infusion donor (not recorded which). It is not recorded whose cells these are; they may come from a transplant donor.

Comment on this clonotype: An end of the junction does not agree with germline; a read error may underlie this. The chain uses TRBV7-7 and TRBJ2-5, with 12 bases matching TRBD1. The length of the CDR3 is 16 residues. In germline, CDR1 is SSHAT, CDR2 FNYEAQ (reference sequence). The DNA of the CDR3 is TGTGCTAGCAGTCCTTCCCCGGGACAGGGGGCTGAGACCCAGTACTTC. Its translation: CASSPSPGQGAETQYF. The variable domain in full, with the rest retrieved from reference TRBV7-7 and TRBJ2-5, is GAGVSQSPRYKVTKRGQDVTLRCDPISSHATLYWYQQALGQGPEFLTYFNYEAQPDKSGLPSDRFSAERPEGSISTLTIQRTEQRDSAMYRCASSPSPGQGAETQYFGPGTRLLVL.

This clonotype has more than one count but fewer than ten. The genes are TRBV12-3 or TRBV12-4 and TRBJ1-3; no firm D call. V shed 7 bases and J shed 0 bases, with 13 bases lying between them. The CDR3 is 15 amino acids. This CDR3 reads CASTEQSSSGNTIYF. CDR3 coding DNA: TGTGCCAGCACCGAACAAAGCTCCTCTGGAAACACCATATATTTT.

This clonotype was found a few times. This sequence joins TRBV5-6 and TRBJ2-7; D is tentatively TRBD1 or TRBD2 (5 bases each). Looked up from germline, CDR1 is SGHDT and CDR2 is YYEEEE. The CDR3 spans 13 residues. V was trimmed by 6 bases and J by 5 bases, leaving 15 bases between them. The CDR3 is CASNPRDDHEQYF. CDR3 nucleotides: TGTGCCAGCAACCCCCGGGACGACCACGAGCAGTACTTC.

The chain links TRBV19 to TRBJ2-3; D is unclear. CDR3 size: 13 residues. Trimming shortened V by 0 bases and J by 5 bases, and 6 bases separated the two germline ends. Germline CDR1 is LNHDA and CDR2 is SQIVND (reference sequence). Written as DNA, the CDR3 is TGTGCCAGTAGTATAGACCGTGGAGATACGCAGTATTTT. Its translation is CASSIDRGDTQYF.

In its sample, this clonotype was seen a few times. The CDR3 is CASTRRGGTPYF. CDR3 sequence (DNA): TGTGCCAGCACCAGGCGAGGGGGGACTCCGTACTTC. The chain couples TRBV6-5 to TRBJ2-5; TRBD1 or TRBD2 may be the D gene (6 bases each). This CDR3 is 12 amino acids long. CDR1 and CDR2 from the germline V gene are MNHEY and SVGAGI. V lost 7 bases, J lost 13 bases, and 19 bases lay in between.

The CDR3 sequence is CASRETSGRAEYF. The CDR3 region has the DNA TGTGCCAGCAGGGAGACTAGCGGGAGGGCTGAGTACTTC. The chain carries TRBV6-2 or TRBV6-3 and TRBJ2-5; TRBD2 matches at 14 bases. J lost 12 bases, V lost 6 bases, and 6 bases had no gene match. This CDR3 contains 13 residues. CDR1 and CDR2 (germline): MNHEY, SVGEGT.

The CDR3 nucleotides read TGCAGTGCTAGACCCCCTCAGGGTAGCCGCACCTACGAGCAGTACTTC. Protein product: CSARPPQGSRTYEQYF. The rearrangement joins TRBV20-1 to TRBJ2-7; D possibly corresponds to TRBD1 (5 bases). The V and J ends lost 2 bases and 2 bases respectively, with 19 bases between them. CDR3 size: 16 residues. Germline values: CDR1 DFQATT, CDR2 SNEGSKA (reference sequence).

This clonotype was observed a handful of times. This chain uses TRBV20-1 with TRBJ1-3, with TRBD1 matching over 7 bases. Losses at the gene ends were 5 bases for V and 8 bases for J; bases not matched to a gene: 12. The CDR3 is 14 amino acids. Germline V CDR1 and CDR2: DFQATT, SNEGSKA (reference sequence). Written as DNA, the CDR3 is TGCAGTGCTCCCGTGGTGGCAGGGGGTGACACCATATATTTT. Amino acid sequence: CSAPVVAGGDTIYF.

The CDR3 protein is CASSPGLAGALTSYEQYF. The CDR3 nucleotides read TGCGCCAGCAGCCCGGGACTAGCGGGGGCCCTCACCTCCTACGAGCAGTACTTC. The gene calls are TRBV5-1 and TRBJ2-7, with 14 bases fitting TRBD2. CDR3 size: 18 residues. Germline V gives CDR1 SGHRS, CDR2 YFSETQ. V gave up 4 bases and J gave up 0 bases; unmatched junction bases: 9.

The V call is TRBV11-2, the J call TRBJ1-2; D perhaps matches TRBD1 (5 bases). The CDR3 covers 15 residues. CDR1 and CDR2 from the germline V gene are SGHAT and FQNNGV. V was cut by 5 bases and J by 1 base, with 14 bases left in between. The CDR3, as DNA: TGTGCCAGCAGCCTCAGGGATTCCCTTAACTATGGCTACACCTTC. The encoded protein is CASSLRDSLNYGYTF.

The V call is TRBV12-3 or TRBV12-4, the J call TRBJ2-4; a weak D match, TRBD2 (7 bases). The ends were cut back, 10 bases at V and 8 bases at J, with 12 bases in the middle. This CDR3 is 11 amino acids long. The CDR3 DNA reads as TGTGCCACCGGGGGGCTGGACATTCAGTACTTC. Protein: CATGGLDIQYF.

This chain connects TRBV9 to TRBJ2-1, with 15 bases lining up with TRBD2. V dropped 3 bases and J dropped 10; count of bases not matched to a gene: 5. CDR1 SGDLS and CDR2 YYNGEE come from the germline V gene. There are 15 residues in the CDR3. The CDR3: CASSDPGLAGGEQFF. In DNA, the CDR3 is TGTGCCAGCAGCGATCCGGGACTAGCGGGAGGCGAGCAGTTCTTC. Combining the CDR3 with reference TRBV9 and TRBJ2-1 gives the whole variable domain DSGVTQTPKHLITATGQRVTLRCSPRSGDLSVYWYQQSLDQGLQFLIQYYNGEERAKGNILERFSAQQFPDLHSELNLSSLELGDSALYFCASSDPGLAGGEQFFGPGTRLTVL.

This chain uses TRBV29-1 with TRBJ2-1; the D call may be TRBD1 or TRBD2 (5 bases each). V was pared by 8 bases and J by 1 base, with 15 bases between. Germline CDR1 SQVTM, CDR2 ANQGSEA. The CDR3 extends over 14 amino acids. The CDR3 here is CSFFWDQSYNEQFF. DNA of the CDR3: TGCAGCTTCTTCTGGGACCAGTCCTACAATGAGCAGTTCTTC.

This clonotype was seen more than once but under ten times. The chain links TRBV20-1 to TRBJ2-7, with 10 bases matching TRBD2. The CDR3 length is 13 residues. Germline CDR1 and CDR2: DFQATT and SNEGSKA (reference sequence). With V trimmed by 0 bases and J by 10 bases, 6 bases remained unmatched. The CDR3 region is CSARDLAGVIQYF. The CDR3 nucleotides read TGCAGTGCTAGAGATCTAGCGGGAGTTATCCAGTACTTC.

This clonotype was counted at least ten times. V is TRBV29-1 and J is TRBJ2-3; the D is unclear. The CDR3 consists of 12 residues. Between the trimmed V and J ends, which lost 3 bases and 2 bases, there was a span of 6 bases. Germline lookup yields CDR1 SQVTM and CDR2 ANQGSEA. The CDR3 here is CSVDPLTDTQYF. CDR3 in DNA: TGCAGCGTTGATCCCCTCACAGATACGCAGTATTTT.

In this sample, this clonotype turned up many times. The chain carries TRBV12-3 or TRBV12-4 and TRBJ1-5; TRBD1 might be the D (5 bases). V was trimmed by 5 bases and J by 2 bases, leaving 10 bases between them. This CDR3 has 14 residues. The CDR3 nucleotides read TGTGCCAGCAGTCCTAGGGACGGCAATCAGCCCCAGCATTTT. Translation: CASSPRDGNQPQHF.

This clonotype came up many times. The chain joins TRBV4-2 to TRBJ2-5, with TRBD2 matching over 9 bases. Germline loops: CDR1 LGHNA, CDR2 YNFKEQ. The CDR3 extends over 17 amino acids. With V trimmed by 4 bases and J by 1 base, 10 bases remained unmatched. CDR3 DNA sequence: TGTGCCAGCAGCCTGCTTCCTAGCGGGGTAATCCAAGAGACCCAGTACTTC. It is translated as CASSLLPSGVIQETQYF.